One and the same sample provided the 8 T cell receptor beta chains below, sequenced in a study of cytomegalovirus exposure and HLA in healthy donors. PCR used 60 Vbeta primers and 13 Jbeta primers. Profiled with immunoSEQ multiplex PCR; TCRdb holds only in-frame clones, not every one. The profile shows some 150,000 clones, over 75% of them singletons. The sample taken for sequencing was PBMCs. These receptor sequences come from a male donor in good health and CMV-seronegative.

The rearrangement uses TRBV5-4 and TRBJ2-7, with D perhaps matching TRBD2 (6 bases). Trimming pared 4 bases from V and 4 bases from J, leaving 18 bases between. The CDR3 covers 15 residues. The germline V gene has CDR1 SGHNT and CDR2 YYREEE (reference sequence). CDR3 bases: TGTGCCAGCAGCCGGGCCGGGACTTTCGCTTACGAGCAGTACTTC. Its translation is CASSRAGTFAYEQYF.

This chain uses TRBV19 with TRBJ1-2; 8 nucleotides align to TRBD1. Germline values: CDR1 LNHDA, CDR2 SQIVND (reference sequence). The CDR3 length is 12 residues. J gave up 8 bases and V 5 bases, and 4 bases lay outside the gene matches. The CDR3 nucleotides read TGTGCCAGTAGTTACAGGGGGAGCGGCTACACCTTC. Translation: CASSYRGSGYTF.

For the CDR3, the DNA is TGTGCCAGCACCTTGGGGACGGGAGCCTACGAGCAGTACTTC. Translating it yields CASTLGTGAYEQYF. The V and J genes are TRBV6-1 and TRBJ2-7, with D perhaps matching TRBD2 (6 bases). Trimming pared 7 bases from V and 2 bases from J, leaving 15 bases between. The length of the CDR3 is 14 residues. Germline V gives CDR1 MNHNS, CDR2 SASEGT.

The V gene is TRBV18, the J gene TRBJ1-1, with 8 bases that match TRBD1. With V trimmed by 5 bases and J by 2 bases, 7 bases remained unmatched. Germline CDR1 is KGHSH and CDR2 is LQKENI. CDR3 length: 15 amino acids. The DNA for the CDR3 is TGTGCCAGCTCAATGGTCGGGACAGGAAACACTGAAGCTTTCTTT. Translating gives CASSMVGTGNTEAFF. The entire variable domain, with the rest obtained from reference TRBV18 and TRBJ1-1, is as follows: NAGVMQNPRHLVRRRGQEARLRCSPMKGHSHVYWYRQLPEEGLKFMVYLQKENIIDESGMPKERFSAEFPKEGPSILRIQQVVRGDSAAYFCASSMVGTGNTEAFFGQGTRLTVV.

The CDR3 bases are TGTGCCAGCTCCGGGACAGGCGTCTACGAGCAGTACTTC. Protein sequence: CASSGTGVYEQYF. The genes are TRBV2 and TRBJ2-7; TRBD1 agrees at 8 bases. This CDR3 has 13 residues. Germline V gene sequence: CDR1 SNHLY, CDR2 FYNNEI. The junction had 6 bases not matched to a gene; V was cut back by 8 bases and J by 3 bases. The complete variable domain, with remaining parts taken from reference TRBV2 and TRBJ2-7, reads EPEVTQTPSHQVTQMGQEVILRCVPISNHLYFYWYRQILGQKVEFLVSFYNNEISEKSEIFDDQFSVERPDGSNFTLKIRSTKLEDSAMYFCASSGTGVYEQYFGPGTRLTVT.

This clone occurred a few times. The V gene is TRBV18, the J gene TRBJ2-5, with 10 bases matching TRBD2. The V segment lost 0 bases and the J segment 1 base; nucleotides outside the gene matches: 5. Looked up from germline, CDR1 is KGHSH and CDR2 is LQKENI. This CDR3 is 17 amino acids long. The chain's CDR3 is CASSPPGLAGGQETQYF. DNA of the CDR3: TGTGCCAGCTCACCACCGGGATTAGCGGGGGGCCAAGAGACCCAGTACTTC.

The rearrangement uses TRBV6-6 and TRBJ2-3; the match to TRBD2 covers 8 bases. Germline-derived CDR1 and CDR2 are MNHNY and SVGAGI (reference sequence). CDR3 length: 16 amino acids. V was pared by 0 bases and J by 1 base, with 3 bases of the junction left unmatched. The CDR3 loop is CASSYSGSGGTDTQYF. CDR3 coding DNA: TGTGCCAGCAGTTACTCGGGTAGCGGGGGCACAGATACGCAGTATTTT.

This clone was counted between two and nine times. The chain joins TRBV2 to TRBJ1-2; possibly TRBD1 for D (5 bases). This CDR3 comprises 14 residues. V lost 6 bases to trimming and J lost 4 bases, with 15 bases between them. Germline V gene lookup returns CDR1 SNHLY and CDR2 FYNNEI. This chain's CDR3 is CASSEYPGGYGYTF. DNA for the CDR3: TGTGCCAGCAGCGAATACCCGGGGGGCTATGGCTACACCTTC.